This TCR beta chain emerged from a study of blood T cell repertoires in COVID-19. At the level of the study: Material from acute and convalescent COVID-19 was sourced from the United States, Italy and Spain. From T cells, B-cell-depleted T cells, or PBMCs came the material, which was cDNA or gDNA.

Per the original data handling: Estimated nucleated cell counts came from reference gene primer amplification. The method was immunoSEQ multiplex PCR; TCRdb's version includes in-frame clones alone and lacks a portion of them. V, J and clone size reflect that table, while D and trimming were determined from the DNA. The sample carries around 100,000 clones, about 91% recorded once. The CDR3 length is 14 residues. Germline CDR1 and CDR2: SNHLY and FYNNEI. The V gene end was trimmed by 4 bases and the J gene end by 4 bases; junction bases not matched to a gene: 5. This sequence originates from a man aged 18 to 30 with acute or convalescent COVID-19. The chain joins TRBV2 to TRBJ2-7; TRBD1 agrees at 9 bases. Sequencing was done on a sample of peripheral blood. The CDR3 nucleotides are TGTGCCAGCAGTGTGTACAGGGGGCTATACGAGCAGTACTTC. It codes for CASSVYRGLYEQYF.